This is a list of T cell receptor beta chains from one sample in a study of long-term antiretroviral therapy in people with HIV. The repertoire was sequenced with immunoSEQ multiplex PCR; TCRdb's copy has only in-frame clones and lacks some. Here the sample spans about 10,000 clones, roughly four fifths being singletons. Sequencing used unsorted PBMCs, obtained 0.7 years after starting antiretroviral therapy. The origin of the receptors is a man aged 40-49 years with HIV. Each CDR3 is given with its conserved first and last residue. The order of the fields is V gene, CDR3 length, D gene, J gene, clone size, CDR3 protein, CDR3 DNA. A D gene is named only where the DNA matches it firmly. Clone size, where shown, is once, few, many, or a class for clones that have expanded.

>TRBV9|17|TRBD1|TRBJ2-2|few
CASSAHQGAGYTGELFF
TGTGCCAGCAGCGCGCATCAGGGGGCCGGGTACACCGGGGAGCTGTTTTTT
>TRBV5-6|16|.|TRBJ2-5|.
CASSLRPSGGGETQYF
TGTGCCAGCAGCTTGAGGCCATCTGGAGGGGGAGAGACCCAGTACTTC
>TRBV25-1|13|.|TRBJ1-1|.
CASSPNRQAEAFF
TGTGCCAGCAGTCCTAATAGGCAGGCCGAAGCTTTCTTT
>TRBV20-1|9|.|TRBJ1-2|.
CSAQGSYTF
TGCAGTGCTCAGGGGAGCTACACCTTC
>TRBV7-3|16|.|TRBJ2-2|.
CASSPRRGMDTGELFF
TGTGCCAGCAGCCCGCGCAGGGGCATGGACACCGGGGAGCTGTTTTTT
>TRBV7-9|14|TRBD1|TRBJ2-4|once
CASSPPTGKNIQYF
TGTGCCAGCAGCCCCCCGACAGGGAAAAACATTCAGTACTTC
>TRBV7-2|14|.|TRBJ2-5|once
CASSLTGGQETQYF
TGTGCCAGCAGCCTGACTGGTGGGCAAGAGACCCAGTACTTC
>TRBV6-4|13|.|TRBJ1-1|.
CASRETAGTEAFF
TGTGCCAGCAGAGAGACAGCGGGCACTGAAGCTTTCTTT
>TRBV5-1|15|TRBD1|TRBJ2-2|.
CASSWTGGPSGELFF
TGCGCCAGCAGCTGGACAGGGGGACCCTCCGGGGAGCTGTTTTTT
>TRBV30|13|.|TRBJ2-1|.
CAWNYGYYNEQFF
TGTGCCTGGAACTACGGATACTACAATGAGCAGTTCTTC
>TRBV4-3|16|TRBD1|TRBJ2-4|medium-sized
CASSQDTTGGEVIQYF
TGCGCCAGCAGCCAAGACACGACAGGGGGCGAGGTCATTCAGTACTTC
>TRBV29-1|12|.|TRBJ2-5|.
CSVRSDRETQYF
TGCAGCGTTCGAAGTGATCGAGAGACCCAGTACTTC
>TRBV27|13|TRBD1|TRBJ1-1|once
CASKQGLIAEAFF
TGTGCCAGCAAACAGGGGTTGATTGCTGAAGCTTTCTTT
>TRBV4-3|13|TRBD1|TRBJ1-5|.
CASSNRGHQPQHF
TGCGCCAGCAGCAACAGGGGGCATCAGCCCCAGCATTTT
>TRBV7-2|15|.|TRBJ1-1|.
CASSLVGNVNTEAFF
TGTGCCAGCAGCTTAGTTGGTAATGTGAACACTGAAGCTTTCTTT
>TRBV15|14|TRBD1|TRBJ2-5|once
CATSRGQGGETQYF
TGTGCCACCAGCAGAGGACAGGGTGGAGAGACCCAGTACTTC
>TRBV28|16|.|TRBJ2-2|.
CASRLLLDENTGELFF
TGTGCCAGCAGGTTATTATTGGACGAGAACACCGGGGAGCTGTTTTTT
>TRBV14|13|TRBD1|TRBJ1-2|.
CASSQGQYYGYTF
TGTGCCAGCAGCCAGGGACAGTACTATGGCTACACCTTC
>TRBV5-1|15|TRBD1|TRBJ2-7|few
CASSTLGQGTYEQYF
TGCGCCAGCAGCACCCTAGGACAGGGAACCTACGAGCAGTACTTC
>TRBV6-5|14|TRBD2|TRBJ2-7|few
CASSYRRLAVAQYF
TGTGCCAGCAGTTACCGGCGACTAGCCGTGGCGCAGTACTTC
>TRBV7-2|14|.|TRBJ1-4|.
CASTLRPGAEKLFF
TGTGCCAGCACCCTCCGGCCCGGTGCGGAAAAACTGTTTTTT
>TRBV4-1|18|TRBD1|TRBJ1-4|.
CASSQDLGTGILKIKLFF
TGCGCCAGCAGCCAAGATCTAGGGACAGGGATCCTCAAAATCAAACTGTTTTTT
>TRBV30|19|.|TRBJ2-3|.
CAWSRGTVLRSLFTDTQYF
TGTGCCTGGAGTAGGGGGACCGTCCTTAGGAGCCTTTTCACAGATACGCAGTATTTT
>TRBV19|14|TRBD1|TRBJ1-5|.
CASRGQGLNQPQHF
TGTGCCAGTAGGGGACAGGGGCTCAATCAGCCCCAGCATTTT
>TRBV15|14|.|TRBJ2-7|few
CATSRDEGGYEQYF
TGTGCCACCAGCAGAGATGAGGGCGGCTACGAGCAGTACTTC
>TRBV5-8|14|TRBD1|TRBJ2-3|.
CASGTGTGSRTQYF
TGTGCCAGCGGCACCGGGACAGGGAGTCGTACGCAGTATTTT
>TRBV13|15|TRBD2|TRBJ2-2|.
CASSSSGRLAGELFF
TGTGCCAGCAGCTCTAGCGGGAGGCTTGCCGGGGAGCTGTTTTTT
>TRBV7-6|15|.|TRBJ1-5|few
CASSLGASGNQPQHF
TGTGCCAGCAGCTTAGGGGCTAGTGGCAATCAGCCCCAGCATTTT
>TRBV7-2|16|.|TRBJ2-7|.
CASSLVGTTRSYEQYF
TGTGCCAGCAGCTTAGTAGGGACAACGAGATCCTACGAGCAGTACTTC
>TRBV11-2|15|.|TRBJ2-1|.
CASNGAPSSYNEQFF
TGTGCCAGCAACGGGGCTCCCAGCTCCTACAATGAGCAGTTCTTC
>TRBV7-2|16|TRBD2|TRBJ2-3|.
CASSSGTSGYTDTQYF
TGTGCCAGCAGCTCAGGGACTAGCGGGTACACAGATACGCAGTATTTT
>TRBV7-9|12|.|TRBJ1-1|.
CASSVVDTEAFF
TGTGCCAGCAGCGTGGTTGATACTGAAGCTTTCTTT
>TRBV5-1|14|.|TRBJ1-4|.
CASSSGSTNEKLFF
TGCGCCAGCAGCTCCGGGTCCACTAATGAAAAACTGTTTTTT
>TRBV5-1|11|.|TRBJ2-7|few
CASSSGIEQYF
TGCGCCAGCAGCTCGGGTATCGAGCAGTACTTC
>TRBV19|13|.|TRBJ1-1|.
CASKTRGNTEAFF
TGTGCCAGTAAGACCAGGGGGAACACTGAAGCTTTCTTT
>TRBV12-2|17|.|TRBJ2-5|.
CASRLAWKAGKQETQYF
TGTGCAAGTCGCTTAGCTTGGAAAGCGGGAAAACAAGAGACCCAGTACTTC
>TRBV14|15|TRBD1|TRBJ2-2|.
CASSQRQGVTGELFF
TGTGCCAGCAGCCAACGTCAGGGGGTCACCGGGGAGCTGTTTTTT
>TRBV11-2|15|.|TRBJ2-1|.
CASSFGQSSYNEQFF
TGTGCCAGCAGCTTCGGCCAGAGCTCCTACAATGAGCAGTTCTTC
>TRBV11-2|12|.|TRBJ2-7|.
CASSGASYEQYF
TGTGCCAGCAGCGGGGCCTCCTACGAGCAGTACTTC